This T cell receptor beta chain was identified in a study of blood T cell repertoires in COVID-19. Per the germline V gene, CDR1 is KGHSH and CDR2 is LQKENI. The V end was cut by 3 bases, the J end by 9 bases, with 18 bases between. This CDR3 has 15 residues. The assay was immunoSEQ multiplex PCR, and TCRdb's table has in-frame clones only and misses some. The sample contains tens of thousands of clones, approximately 90% of which appear only once. The material sequenced was peripheral blood. This clonotype was obtained from a woman aged 80 or over with COVID-19, enrolled during active disease. The chain is built from TRBV18 and TRBJ2-1, with D maybe TRBD1 (6 bases). The chain's CDR3 is CASSPWTQGKSEQFF. CDR3 sequence (DNA): TGTGCCAGCTCACCTTGGACCCAGGGGAAGAGTGAGCAGTTCTTC.